This paragraph reports one TCR beta chain. The antigen is undetermined. After template switching added a universal primer site, the resulting cDNA carried unique molecular identifiers. MiXCR was run by TCRdb on the 5' RACE reads, yielding one entry per CDR3 protein. This repertoire shows roughly 540,000 distinct CDR3 sequences, around 20% found once; its top ten account for under 0.95%. This entry is derived from a study of identical twins. Overall study results and limits: Shared out-of-frame alpha sequences (those common to twins) showed excess low generation probability.

CDR3 length: 15 residues. Germline loops: CDR1 SGHDT, CDR2 YYEEEE. With 1 base removed from V and 7 bases from J, the gap between germline ends came to 16 bases. Separately, the same data were catalogued under a study of T cells expressing NK-cell markers. Per that paper: Source material for TCR beta repertoires consisted of sorted CD3+CD56+NKG2C+, CD3+CD56+NKG2C- and CD3+CD56-NKG2C+ T cells. HCMV specificity of the expanded NKG2C+ T cell clones stayed unclear.

The origin of this receptor is a woman aged 18-35 years in good health. The rearrangement uses TRBV5-6 and TRBJ2-3; maybe TRBD2 (6 bases). Sequences were obtained from CD4+ T cells sorted from blood. In DNA form, the CDR3 reads TGTGCCAGCAGCTTGTCCGCGGGGCCCGGGCATACGCAGTATTTT. Protein: CASSLSAGPGHTQYF.